The 16 T cell receptor beta chains reported below all come from one sample, sequenced in a study of Graves' ophthalmopathy and Graves' hyperthyroidism. RNA transcripts yielded amplified TCR beta CDR3 regions. HTBI primers primed a first-round RT-PCR, and a second-round multiplex PCR followed. TCRdb called the multiplex PCR reads again in MiXCR, with one record for every CDR3 protein. The sample yields a few hundred thousand distinct CDR3 sequences, approximately 17% seen once. Sequencing was carried out using peripheral blood. These TCRs come from an adult woman with stable Graves' hyperthyroidism.

This clonotype has a count of ten or more. The chain recombines TRBV6-1 with TRBJ1-5; 7 bases line up with TRBD1. The CDR3 totals 15 residues. J gave up 2 bases and V 7 bases, and 8 bases lay outside the gene matches. CDR1 is MNHNS and CDR2 is SASEGT in the germline V gene. In DNA, the CDR3 is TGTGCCAGCACTCTCCAGGGGGGTGGCAATCAGCCCCAGCATTTT. This gives the protein CASTLQGGGNQPQHF.

This clonotype appeared many times. The genes are TRBV20-1 and TRBJ1-2, with D uncertain. V gave up 5 bases and J gave up 4 bases, with 8 bases separating them. CDR1 is DFQATT, CDR2 SNEGSKA, per germline (reference sequence). The CDR3 extends over 11 amino acids. This chain's CDR3 is CSALASYGYTF. In nucleotides, the CDR3 is TGCAGTGCTTTGGCCTCCTATGGCTACACCTTC.

In this sample, this clonotype turned up a few times. This chain joins TRBV5-1 and TRBJ2-7; D unresolved. Germline CDR1 is SGHRS and CDR2 is YFSETQ. V shed 4 bases and J shed 2 bases, with 10 bases lying between them. The length of the CDR3 is 13 residues. DNA of the CDR3: TGCGCCAGCAGCCCACCTGATCCCTACGAGCAGTACTTC. It is translated as CASSPPDPYEQYF. The whole variable domain, remainder taken from reference TRBV5-1 and TRBJ2-7, is KAGVTQTPRYLIKTRGQQVTLSCSPISGHRSVSWYQQTPGQGLQFLFEYFSETQRNKGNFPGRFSGRQFSNSRSEMNVSTLELGDSALYLCASSPPDPYEQYFGPGTRLTVT.

Worth noting for this clonotype: The germline gene is not matched at one end of the junction; a read error may be the cause. The rearrangement joins TRBV4-1 to TRBJ2-4, with TRBD2 matching 15 bases. The CDR3 is 18 amino acids. CDR1 and CDR2 (germline): MGHRA, YSYEKL. In DNA form, the CDR3 reads TGCACCAGCAGCCCCGGACTAGCGGGAGGGAGGTTAAGAAACATTCAGTACTTC. It encodes CTSSPGLAGGRLRNIQYF.

This clonotype showed up many times. The chain couples TRBV20-1 to TRBJ2-7; 10 bases align to TRBD2. V shed 6 bases, J shed 6 bases, and the junction held 11 bases outside the gene matches. Germline CDR1 and CDR2: DFQATT and SNEGSKA (reference sequence). The CDR3 covers 14 residues. The CDR3 loop is CSAHQAGGLFEQYF. The CDR3, as DNA: TGCAGTGCCCATCAAGCGGGAGGGCTCTTCGAGCAGTACTTC.

This clonotype was picked up many times. The chain uses TRBV28 and TRBJ2-7; 12 nucleotides line up with TRBD2. With V trimmed by 6 bases and J by 4 bases, 19 bases remained unmatched. The CDR3 length is 19 residues. Germline CDR1 and CDR2: MDHEN and SYDVKM. CDR3 amino acids: CASRTQGVLTSGSGYEQYF. The CDR3 bases are TGTGCCAGCAGGACGCAGGGTGTCTTGACTAGCGGGAGTGGATACGAGCAGTACTTC.

In this sample, this clonotype turned up many times. This rearrangement joins TRBV6-9 to TRBJ2-7, with 12 bases that match TRBD2. V was clipped by 8 bases and J by 5 bases; unmatched bases: 16. The germline CDR1 and CDR2 sequences are MNHGY and SVAAGI. The CDR3 is 17 amino acids. This CDR3 reads CASGLKTSGSVWDEQYF. The DNA of the CDR3 is TGTGCCAGCGGTCTTAAGACTAGCGGGAGTGTATGGGACGAGCAGTACTTC.

This clonotype was counted ten times or more. The rearrangement links TRBV5-1 to TRBJ1-1; a possible D gene is TRBD1 (6 bases). Germline-derived CDR1 and CDR2 are SGHRS and YFSETQ. Trimming cost V 4 bases and J 7 bases, with 17 bases left between them. The length of the CDR3 is 14 residues. The CDR3, as DNA: TGCGCCAGCAGCCCACTTGGGGGGCTGGGTGAAGCTTTCTTT. Protein product: CASSPLGGLGEAFF.

This clonotype was detected a few times. This may come from a read error, since a much larger clone is one base off. The chain couples TRBV27 to TRBJ2-2, with D possibly matching TRBD2 (6 bases). The CDR3 consists of 12 residues. CDR1 and CDR2 from the germline V gene are MNHEY and SMNVEV (reference sequence). CDR3 residues: CATRLDTGEPFF. The CDR3 DNA is TGTGCCACTCGACTAGACACCGGGGAGCCGTTTTTT.

This clonotype was observed at least ten times. The chain combines TRBV9 with TRBJ1-2; 8 nucleotides align to TRBD1. The CDR3 contains 17 residues. J was trimmed by 3 bases and V by 3 bases; bases with no gene match: 13. Germline V CDR1 and CDR2: SGDLS, YYNGEE. The CDR3 coding sequence is TGTGCCAGCAGCGCAGCCCCCAGGGGGCGCGGGGACTATGGCTACACCTTC. As protein: CASSAAPRGRGDYGYTF. Variable domain in full (rest from reference TRBV9 and TRBJ1-2): DSGVTQTPKHLITATGQRVTLRCSPRSGDLSVYWYQQSLDQGLQFLIQYYNGEERAKGNILERFSAQQFPDLHSELNLSSLELGDSALYFCASSAAPRGRGDYGYTFGSGTRLTVV.

The sample holds many counts of this clonotype. V gene TRBV28 combines with J gene TRBJ1-5, with D possibly matching TRBD1 (6 bases). The germline CDR1 and CDR2 sequences are MDHEN and SYDVKM. The CDR3 sequence is 15 residues long. The germline V and J ends were trimmed by 6 bases and 5 bases, with 17 bases remaining between them. The CDR3 DNA sequence: TGTGCCAGCAGGTCTACAGGGTCCCAGCATCAGCCCCAGCATTTT. Residues: CASRSTGSQHQPQHF.

This clonotype was found many times. This chain joins TRBV24-1 and TRBJ2-7, with D possibly called TRBD1 or TRBD2 (5 bases each). With 9 bases removed from V and 2 bases from J, the gap between germline ends came to 19 bases. This CDR3 contains 15 residues. Per the germline V gene, CDR1 is KGHDR and CDR2 is SFDVKD. The CDR3 DNA is TGTGCCACCGGGGGTTGTGGATCTCCGACCTACGAGCAGTACTTC. Protein: CATGGCGSPTYEQYF.

This clonotype was picked up many times. The rearrangement links TRBV12-3 or TRBV12-4 to TRBJ1-1; no firm D call. The CDR3 extends over 14 amino acids. The germline V and J ends were trimmed by 7 bases and 3 bases, with 15 bases remaining between them. The CDR3 bases are TGTGCCAGCAACGTAAGGATGTTTCACACTGAAGCTTTCTTT. It translates to CASNVRMFHTEAFF.

This clonotype was seen ten or more times. The chain links TRBV7-2 to TRBJ1-2; the D is unclear. The V end lost 2 bases, the J end lost 2 bases, and 9 bases lay between the germline ends. From germline, CDR1 is SGHTA and CDR2 FQGNSA. The CDR3 consists of 14 residues. The CDR3 sequence: CASSLSLVNYGYTF. CDR3 nucleotides: TGTGCCAGCAGCTTAAGTTTGGTAAACTATGGCTACACCTTC. The full variable domain, with the rest looked up from reference TRBV7-2 and TRBJ1-2, is GAGVSQSPSNKVTEKGKDVELRCDPISGHTALYWYRQSLGQGLEFLIYFQGNSAPDKSGLPSDRFSAERTGGSVSTLTIQRTQQEDSAVYLCASSLSLVNYGYTFGSGTRLTVV.

This clonotype came up a few times. The chain couples TRBV28 to TRBJ2-7, with D perhaps matching TRBD2 (7 bases). Germline V gene data show CDR1 as MDHEN and CDR2 as SYDVKM. This CDR3 is built from 15 residues. With 1 base removed from V and 2 bases from J, the gap between germline ends came to 12 bases. The CDR3 coding sequence is TGTGCCAGCAGTTTATTGGGGGCGGGAGCCTACGAGCAGTACTTC. Amino acids: CASSLLGAGAYEQYF.

The chain is built from TRBV27 and TRBJ2-7; either TRBD1 or TRBD2 may fit D (5 bases each). V was shortened by 4 bases and J by 1 base, with 14 bases between the two germline ends. The CDR3 runs to 15 residues. CDR1 and CDR2 from the germline V gene are MNHEY and SMNVEV (reference sequence). CDR3 sequence (DNA): TGTGCCAGCAGTTACTCCGGGACGGTTTCCTACGAGCAGTACTTC. It is translated as CASSYSGTVSYEQYF.